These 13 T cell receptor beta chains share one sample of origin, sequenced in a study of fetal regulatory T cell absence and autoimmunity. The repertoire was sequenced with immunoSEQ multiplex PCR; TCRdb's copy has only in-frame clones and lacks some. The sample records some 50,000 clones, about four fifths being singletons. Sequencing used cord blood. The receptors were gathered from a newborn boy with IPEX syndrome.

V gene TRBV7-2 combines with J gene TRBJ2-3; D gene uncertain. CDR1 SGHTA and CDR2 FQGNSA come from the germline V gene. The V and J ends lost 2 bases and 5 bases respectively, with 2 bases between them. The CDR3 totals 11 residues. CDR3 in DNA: TGTGCCAGCAGCTTACTAGATACGCAGTATTTT. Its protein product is CASSLLDTQYF.

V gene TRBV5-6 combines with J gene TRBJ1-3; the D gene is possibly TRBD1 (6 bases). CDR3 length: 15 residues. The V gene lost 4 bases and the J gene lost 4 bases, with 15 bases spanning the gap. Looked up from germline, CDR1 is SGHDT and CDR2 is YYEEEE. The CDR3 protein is CASSPWGARGNTIYF. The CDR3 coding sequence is TGTGCCAGCAGCCCCTGGGGGGCGAGAGGAAACACCATATATTTT.

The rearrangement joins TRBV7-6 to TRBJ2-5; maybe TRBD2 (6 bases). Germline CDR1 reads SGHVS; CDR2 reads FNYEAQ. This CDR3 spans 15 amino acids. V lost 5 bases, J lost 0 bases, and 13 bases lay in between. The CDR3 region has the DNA TGTGCCAGCAGCCCCCCGGGGGTGTACCAAGAGACCCAGTACTTC. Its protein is CASSPPGVYQETQYF.

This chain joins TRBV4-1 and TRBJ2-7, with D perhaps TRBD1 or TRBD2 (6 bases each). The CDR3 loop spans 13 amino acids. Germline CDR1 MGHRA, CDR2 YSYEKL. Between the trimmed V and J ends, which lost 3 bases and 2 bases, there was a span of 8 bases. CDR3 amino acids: CASSQEGAYEQYF. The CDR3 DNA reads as TGCGCCAGCAGCCAGGAGGGGGCCTACGAGCAGTACTTC.

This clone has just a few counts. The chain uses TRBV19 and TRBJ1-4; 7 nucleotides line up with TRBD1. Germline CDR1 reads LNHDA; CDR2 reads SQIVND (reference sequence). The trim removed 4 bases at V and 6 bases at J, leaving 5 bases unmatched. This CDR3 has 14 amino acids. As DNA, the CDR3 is TGTGCCAGTAGTAAGACAGGGAGAGATGAAAAACTGTTTTTT. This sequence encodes CASSKTGRDEKLFF.

CDR3 bases: TGTGCTAGTGGTCCGCGGGACTTCAGCTCCTACAATGAGCAGTTCTTC. Protein sequence: CASGPRDFSSYNEQFF. The chain couples TRBV12-5 to TRBJ2-1; tentatively, D is TRBD2 (6 bases). The V gene lost 5 bases and the J gene lost 0 bases, with 14 bases spanning the gap. CDR3 length: 16 amino acids. CDR1 and CDR2 from the germline V gene are LGHNT and FRNRAP.

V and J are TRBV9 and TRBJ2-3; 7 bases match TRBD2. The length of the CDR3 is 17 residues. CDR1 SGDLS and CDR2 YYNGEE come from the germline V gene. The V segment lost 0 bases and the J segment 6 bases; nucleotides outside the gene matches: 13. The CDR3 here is CASSVATTGGRRDTQYF. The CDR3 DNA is TGTGCCAGCAGCGTAGCTACGACGGGGGGAAGGCGTGATACGCAGTATTTT.

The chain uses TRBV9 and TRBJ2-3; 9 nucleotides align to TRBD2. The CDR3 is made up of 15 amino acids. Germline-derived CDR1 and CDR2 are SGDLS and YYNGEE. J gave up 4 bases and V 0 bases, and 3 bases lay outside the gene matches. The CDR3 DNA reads TGTGCCAGCAGCGTAGGCGGGGGGGCCGCAGATACGCAGTATTTT. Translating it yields CASSVGGGAADTQYF.

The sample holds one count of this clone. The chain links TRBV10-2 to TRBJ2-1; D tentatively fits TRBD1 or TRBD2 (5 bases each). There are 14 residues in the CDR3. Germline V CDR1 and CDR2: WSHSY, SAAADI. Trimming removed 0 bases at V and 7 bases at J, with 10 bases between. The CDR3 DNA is TGCGCCAGCAGTGAGTCCGGGGCCGGGAATGAGCAGTTCTTC. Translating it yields CASSESGAGNEQFF.

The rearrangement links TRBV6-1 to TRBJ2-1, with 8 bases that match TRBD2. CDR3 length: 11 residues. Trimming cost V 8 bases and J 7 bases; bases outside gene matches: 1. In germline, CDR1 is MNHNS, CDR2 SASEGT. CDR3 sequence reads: CASSSGNEQFF. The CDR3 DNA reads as TGTGCCAGCTCTAGCGGGAATGAGCAGTTCTTC.

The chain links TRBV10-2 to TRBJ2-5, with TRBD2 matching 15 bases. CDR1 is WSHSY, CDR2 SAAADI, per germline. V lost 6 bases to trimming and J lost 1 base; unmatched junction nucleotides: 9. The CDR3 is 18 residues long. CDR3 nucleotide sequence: TGCGCCAGCAGGGTCCCGGGACTAGCGGGGGGTGCCCAAGAGACCCAGTACTTC. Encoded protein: CASRVPGLAGGAQETQYF.

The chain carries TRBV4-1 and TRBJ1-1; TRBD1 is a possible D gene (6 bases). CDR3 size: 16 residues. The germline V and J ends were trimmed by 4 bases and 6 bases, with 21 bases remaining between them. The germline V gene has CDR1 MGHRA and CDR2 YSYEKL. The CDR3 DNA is TGCGCCAGCAGCCCGAAGAAGCCCCCAGGGGAGGCTGAAGCTTTCTTT. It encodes CASSPKKPPGEAEAFF.

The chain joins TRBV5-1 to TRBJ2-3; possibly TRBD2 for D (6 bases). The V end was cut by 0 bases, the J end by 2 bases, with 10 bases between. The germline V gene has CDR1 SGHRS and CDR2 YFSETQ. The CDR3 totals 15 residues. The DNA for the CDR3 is TGCGCCAGCAGCTTGGGCGGGACCCTCACAGATACGCAGTATTTT. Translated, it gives CASSLGGTLTDTQYF.